Described below is a single T cell receptor beta chain sequence and its context. In the source study's methods: Amplified reference gene primers provided the basis for estimating nucleated cell counts. The table came from immunoSEQ multiplex PCR; TCRdb's copy has only in-frame clones and leaves some out. Clone size and the V and J calls come from that table; the DNA yielded D and trimming. The sample includes about 62,000 clones, 75% to 90% of them seen just once. These data come from a study of blood T cell repertoires in COVID-19. Study details: COVID-19 samples from acute and convalescent phases originated in the United States, Italy and Spain. Sources were T cells, B-cell-depleted T cells, or PBMCs; the material itself was cDNA or gDNA.

Seattle researchers signed up patients amid active infection and tracked them longitudinally. The length of the CDR3 is 17 residues. Germline values: CDR1 KGHSH, CDR2 LQKENI. V lost 3 bases and J lost 2, with 17 bases in between. The receptor comes from an older woman with COVID-19, enrolled during active disease. Specimen: peripheral blood. This rearrangement joins TRBV18 to TRBJ1-3; D is possibly TRBD1 (6 bases). DNA of the CDR3: TGTGCCAGCTCACCGTCGGCCTCAGGGGTAGCTGGAAACACCATATATTTT. Translated: CASSPSASGVAGNTIYF.